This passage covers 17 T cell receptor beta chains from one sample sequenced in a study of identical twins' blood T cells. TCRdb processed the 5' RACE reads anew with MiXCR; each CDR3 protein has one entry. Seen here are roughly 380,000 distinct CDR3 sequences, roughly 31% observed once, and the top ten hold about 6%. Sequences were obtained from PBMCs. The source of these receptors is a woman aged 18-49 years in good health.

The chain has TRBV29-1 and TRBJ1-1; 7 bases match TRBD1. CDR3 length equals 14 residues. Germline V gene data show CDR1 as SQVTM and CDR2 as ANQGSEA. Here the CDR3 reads CIAVGTVMNTEAFF. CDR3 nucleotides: TGCATCGCCGTCGGGACAGTCATGAACACTGAAGCTTTCTTT.

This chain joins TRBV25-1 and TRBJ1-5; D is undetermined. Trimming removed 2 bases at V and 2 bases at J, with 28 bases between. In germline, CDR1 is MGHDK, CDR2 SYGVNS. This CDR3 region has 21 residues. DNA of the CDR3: TGTGCCAGCAGTGAAAAAGTTAGGCCGGGGAGGGAGATTTATTGCAATCAGCCCCAGCATTTT. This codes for CASSEKVRPGREIYCNQPQHF.

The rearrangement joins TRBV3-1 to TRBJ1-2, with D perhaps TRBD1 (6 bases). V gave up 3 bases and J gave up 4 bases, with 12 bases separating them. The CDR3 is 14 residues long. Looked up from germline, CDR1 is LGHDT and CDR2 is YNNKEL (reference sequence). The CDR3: CASSQTRGGYGYTF. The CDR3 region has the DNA TGTGCCAGCAGCCAGACCAGGGGAGGCTATGGCTACACCTTC. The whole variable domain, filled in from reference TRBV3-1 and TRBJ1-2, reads DTAVSQTPKYLVTQMGNDKSIKCEQNLGHDTMYWYKQDSKKFLKIMFSYNNKELIINETVPNRFSPKSPDKAHLNLHINSLELGDSAVYFCASSQTRGGYGYTFGSGTRLTVV.

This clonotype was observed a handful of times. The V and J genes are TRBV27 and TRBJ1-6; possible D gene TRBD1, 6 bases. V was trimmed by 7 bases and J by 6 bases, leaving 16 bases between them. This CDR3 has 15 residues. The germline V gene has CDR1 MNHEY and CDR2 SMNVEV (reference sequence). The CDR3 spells CASTLGGTFNSPLHF. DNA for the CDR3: TGTGCCAGCACCCTTGGGGGGACATTTAATTCACCCCTCCACTTT.

The CDR3 DNA is TGTGCCAGCAGTTCCGGGACAGGGCCTCAGCCCCAGCATTTT. Its protein is CASSSGTGPQPQHF. The genes are TRBV12-3 or TRBV12-4 and TRBJ1-5; 9 bases fit TRBD1. After removal of 4 bases from V and 6 bases from J, the junction contained 4 bases not matched to a gene. This CDR3 spans 14 amino acids.

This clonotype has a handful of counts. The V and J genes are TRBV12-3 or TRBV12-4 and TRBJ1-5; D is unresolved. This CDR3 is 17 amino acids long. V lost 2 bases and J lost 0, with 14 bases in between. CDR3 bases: TGTGCCAGCAGTTTATTTTTTCCGGGAGATAGCAATCAGCCCCAGCATTTT. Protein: CASSLFFPGDSNQPQHF.

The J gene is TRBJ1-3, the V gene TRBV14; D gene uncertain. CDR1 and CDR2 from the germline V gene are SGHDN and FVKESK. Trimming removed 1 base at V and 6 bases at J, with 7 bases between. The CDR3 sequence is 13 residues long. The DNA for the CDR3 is TGTGCCAGCAGCCAAGGGAGATCAAACACCATATATTTT. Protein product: CASSQGRSNTIYF.

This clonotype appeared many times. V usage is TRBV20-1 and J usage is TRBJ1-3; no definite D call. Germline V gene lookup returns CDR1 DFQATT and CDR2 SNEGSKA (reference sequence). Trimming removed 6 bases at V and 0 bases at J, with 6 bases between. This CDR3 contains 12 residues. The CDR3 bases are TGCAGTGCGACGAGCTCTGGAAACACCATATATTTT. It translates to CSATSSGNTIYF.

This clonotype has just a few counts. The CDR3 sequence: CASSLTVSVGLPGELFF. The CDR3 nucleotides read TGTGCCAGCAGCTTAACTGTTTCTGTTGGACTCCCCGGGGAGCTGTTTTTT. The chain links TRBV7-3 to TRBJ2-2; D might be TRBD2 (5 bases). This CDR3 has 17 residues. The V end lost 0 bases, the J end lost 6 bases, and 17 bases lay between the germline ends. From germline, CDR1 is SGHTA and CDR2 FQGTGA.

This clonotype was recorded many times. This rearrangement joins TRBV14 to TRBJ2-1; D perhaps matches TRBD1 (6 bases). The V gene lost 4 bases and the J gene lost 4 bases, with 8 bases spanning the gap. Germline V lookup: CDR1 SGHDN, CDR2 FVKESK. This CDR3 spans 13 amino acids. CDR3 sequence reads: CASSPTGYNEQFF. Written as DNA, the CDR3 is TGTGCCAGCAGCCCGACAGGATACAATGAGCAGTTCTTC. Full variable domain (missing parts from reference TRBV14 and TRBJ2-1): EAGVTQFPSHSVIEKGQTVTLRCDPISGHDNLYWYRRVMGKEIKFLLHFVKESKQDESGMPNNRFLAERTGGTYSTLKVQPAELEDSGVYFCASSPTGYNEQFFGPGTRLTVL.

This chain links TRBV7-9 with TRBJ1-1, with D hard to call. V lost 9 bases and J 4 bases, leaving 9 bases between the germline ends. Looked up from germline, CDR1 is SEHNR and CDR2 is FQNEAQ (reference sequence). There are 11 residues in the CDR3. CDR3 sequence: CARNRVTEAFF. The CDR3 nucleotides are TGTGCCAGAAACCGGGTCACTGAAGCTTTCTTT.

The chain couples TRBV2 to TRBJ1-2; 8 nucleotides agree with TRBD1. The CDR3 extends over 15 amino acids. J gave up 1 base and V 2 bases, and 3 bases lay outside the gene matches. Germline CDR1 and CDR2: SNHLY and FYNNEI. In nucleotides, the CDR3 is TGTGCCAGCAGTGAATCCGGACAGGGTAACTATGGCTACACCTTC. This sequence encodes CASSESGQGNYGYTF.

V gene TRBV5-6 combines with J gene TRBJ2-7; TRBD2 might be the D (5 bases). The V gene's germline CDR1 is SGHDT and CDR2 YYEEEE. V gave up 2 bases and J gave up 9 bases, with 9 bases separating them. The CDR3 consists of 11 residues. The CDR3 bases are TGTGCCAGCAGCTTCGGGGATGTGCAGTACTTC. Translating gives CASSFGDVQYF.

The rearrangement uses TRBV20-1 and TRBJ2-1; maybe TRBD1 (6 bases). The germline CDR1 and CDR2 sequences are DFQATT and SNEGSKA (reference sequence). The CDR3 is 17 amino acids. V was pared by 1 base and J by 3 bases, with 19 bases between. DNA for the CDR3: TGCAGTGCTAGAGGACTCCTCCACCGGGACAACTACAATGAGCAGTTCTTC. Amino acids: CSARGLLHRDNYNEQFF.

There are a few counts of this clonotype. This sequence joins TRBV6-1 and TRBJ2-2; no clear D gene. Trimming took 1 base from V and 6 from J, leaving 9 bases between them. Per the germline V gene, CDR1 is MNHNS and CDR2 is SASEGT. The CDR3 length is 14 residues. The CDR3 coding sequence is TGTGCCAGCAGTGAAGGGAACTATTCCGGGGAGCTGTTTTTT. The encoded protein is CASSEGNYSGELFF.

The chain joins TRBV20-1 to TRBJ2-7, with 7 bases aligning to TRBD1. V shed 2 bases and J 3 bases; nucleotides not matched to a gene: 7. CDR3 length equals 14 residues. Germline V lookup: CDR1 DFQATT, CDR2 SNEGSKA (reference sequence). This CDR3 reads CSARRTGMNYEQYF. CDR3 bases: TGCAGTGCTAGAAGGACAGGAATGAACTACGAGCAGTACTTC.

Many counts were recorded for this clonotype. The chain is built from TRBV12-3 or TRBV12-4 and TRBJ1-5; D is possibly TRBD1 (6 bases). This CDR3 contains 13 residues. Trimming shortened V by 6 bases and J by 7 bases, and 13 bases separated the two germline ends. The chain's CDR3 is CASSRTVNQPQHF. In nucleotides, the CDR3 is TGTGCCAGCAGCAGGACAGTAAACCAGCCCCAGCATTTT.